The next 2 T cell receptor beta chains were all read from a single sample in a study of blood T cells in healthy people across ages. For the second PCR, which ran for about 7 to 11 cycles, a sample-barcoded 5' primer and a J-beta primer mix were used. TCRdb redid the calling of the 5' RACE reads with MiXCR, one entry per CDR3 protein. The sample lists about 1.1 million distinct CDR3 sequences, around two fifths occurring once. The sample comprised blood. Every receptor here comes from a man younger than 30 in good health.

The chain is built from TRBV20-1 and TRBJ2-3, with D unclear. The CDR3 contains 12 residues. The germline V gene has CDR1 DFQATT and CDR2 SNEGSKA (reference sequence). V was clipped by 5 bases and J by 11 bases, with 17 bases between them. The CDR3 sequence: CSALTPADVQYF. CDR3 in DNA: TGCAGTGCTCTGACCCCCGCAGACGTGCAGTATTTT.

The V and J genes are TRBV9 and TRBJ2-7; 8 nucleotides match TRBD1. The CDR3 length is 14 residues. Germline CDR1 reads SGDLS; CDR2 reads YYNGEE. V dropped 3 bases and J dropped 1; count of bases not matched to a gene: 3. DNA of the CDR3: TGTGCCAGCAGCGGACAGGGGAATTCCTACGAGCAGTACTTC. It encodes CASSGQGNSYEQYF. Supplemented by reference TRBV9 and TRBJ2-7, the full variable domain reads DSGVTQTPKHLITATGQRVTLRCSPRSGDLSVYWYQQSLDQGLQFLIQYYNGEERAKGNILERFSAQQFPDLHSELNLSSLELGDSALYFCASSGQGNSYEQYFGPGTRLTVT.